The T cell receptor beta chain described here comes from a study of cytomegalovirus exposure and HLA in healthy donors (dated by TCRdb to 2016 to 2017). The study in broad terms: According to an earlier analysis of several hundred of the donors, about 190 million T cells yielded roughly 110 million unique TCR beta sequences and more than 250 Gb of sequence data. Rather than using new phenotypic data, the later analysis identified candidate immune exposures from TCR beta sequences and from how often those sequences occurred across donors. Alongside the repertoire data, information on donor age, sex, ethnicity and CMV serostatus was compiled. Roughly 5 DR-DQ haplotypes were treated as single units for association and clustering because of strong linkage in the cohort. The study combined high-throughput TCR immunosequencing, statistical association of individual TCRs with disease status, and machine learning to predict cytomegalovirus infection status. A later genetic analysis took genome-wide SNP genotypes for about three fifths of the roughly 670 donors and used that subset as a discovery cohort. An earlier analysis of nearly 600 of the donors applied high-throughput TCR beta sequencing to assess whether each TCR beta V gene segment acted as functional or pseudogenic. To study patterns of TCR occurrence, a later analysis re-analyzed previously published TCR beta repertoires from just over 650 donors and added high-resolution HLA genotyping. Roughly 300 gigabases of sequencing data and approximately 84 million unique TCR sequences were included in an early release covering 500 to 750 HLA-typed donors. Along with the approximately 700-subject first cohort, a separate validation cohort of over 90 different subjects was used. On average, 235,054 unique TCR beta nucleotide sequences were sequenced per donor among some 430 genotyped donors of the cohort, with 15% to 20% of those sequences being non-productive. Among the 398 genotyped donors, approximately 76% belonged to the genetic ancestry cluster associated with self-reported Caucasian donors. The study aimed to test whether signatures of past pathogen exposure could be identified by cataloging public T cell receptors. Class I and class II HLA loci were covered by the typing at four-digit resolution. Typing coverage varied by locus: roughly 629-640 donors for A, B, C, DRB1 and DQB1; under 550 for DQA1; some 610 for DPA1; around 450 for DPB1. The study used immunosequencing to profile the T cell repertoires of several hundred subjects and linked those repertoires to cytomegalovirus serostatus. Every discovery cohort repertoire had been produced on one sequencing platform. The study at large found these results: According to the authors, the approach could potentially be generalized to other disease states and immunological phenotypes. A later genetic analysis reported fewer N-insertions in productive TCRs among donors in an Asian-associated ancestry cluster than the roughly 650-donor mean. For the cohort, immune exposure information was limited to CMV serostatus. Assigning TCR associations to individual alleles was difficult when HLA alleles, especially DR and DQ, strongly co-occurred. Several of the top co-occurrence clusters appeared to be linked to parvovirus B19, influenza, CMV and Epstein-Barr virus, according to a later analysis. Compared with equally common non-associated chains, HLA-associated TCR beta chains in a later analysis were more clonally expanded and had lower generation probabilities. This cohort had only TCR beta chains sequenced, and the lack of alpha or paired-chain data limited which features could be detected. The classifier was reported to diagnose cytomegalovirus status with high specificity and sensitivity in both the original and validation cohorts. A few of the identified cytomegalovirus-associated TCR beta chains were confirmed in vitro to be specific for cytomegalovirus antigens. In an earlier analysis of about 600 of the donors, most TCR beta V segments appeared in productive rearrangements about 87% or about 30% of the time, broadly matching IMGT annotations. V-gene and J-gene trimming of TCR beta chains was associated with a missense DCLRE1C variant in a later genetic analysis, and the association was replicated in an independent cohort. The presence/absence analyses assumed that sequencing depth was roughly uniform across donors, and that assumption may not be true. According to a later analysis, TCR association rates differed among HLA loci, with DRB1 alleles showing the most associated TCRs and HLA-C alleles showing the fewest. A cluster of highly shared sequence variants was judged likely to be a technical artifact of the sequencing pipeline. Some IMGT-functional V segments, including TRBV6-2 and TRBV6-3, could not be distinguished by the 87-base-pair reads and were therefore excluded. A total of roughly 160 TCR beta chains were listed by the study as associated with cytomegalovirus. According to a later analysis, most CMV-associated TCR beta chains appeared to be HLA-restricted, and the HLA associations seemed to be driven largely by CMV exposure. At a false discovery rate of 0.05, a later analysis linked 15,000 to 20,000 TCR beta sequences to specific HLA alleles. Linkage disequilibrium might explain the correlated functional status among segregating V segments, but an unknown experimental factor could not be excluded. Across donors, most TCR sequences were observed very rarely, whereas some public TCRs were present in many individuals. A further reported finding was that TCR beta sequences accurately predicted the HLA-A and HLA-B alleles for most subjects in the first cohort. Because some donors lacked HLA typing at each locus, the association tests relied only on the typed subset. The earlier analysis of 450 to 700 of the donors excluded approximately 15 rarely observed V segments, including chromosome 9 orphons, because counts were too low.

Library construction relied on the immunoSEQ multiplex PCR assay. For the multiplex PCR, a mixture combining 60 forward primers for TCR Vbeta segments and 13 reverse primers for TCR Jbeta segments was used. Amplification of the CDR3 region of rearranged TCR beta genes was performed with a multiplex PCR assay on genomic DNA. The amplified TCR beta libraries were sequenced on the Illumina HiSeq System as 87-base-pair reads. The study's own analysis went as follows. Across the 700 or so repertoires, a later analysis counted 75 million to 90 million unique TCR beta chains, approximately 12 million of which were shared by at least two donors. A nearest-neighbor algorithm error-corrected the raw reads and collapsed the reads into unique sequences, merging closely related sequences to remove PCR and sequencing errors. CDR3 sequences were aligned to IMGT reference sequences to assign V, D and J gene segments. Each retained sequence needed at least a six-nucleotide match to both a V gene segment and a J gene segment. A rearrangement was called productive if the CDR3 had no stop codons and remained in frame with V and J, and every other rearrangement was called non-productive. Following IMGT convention, CDR3 was defined as the stretch from the second conserved V-encoded cysteine to the conserved J-encoded phenylalanine. Sequences without an unambiguous match to a single V gene segment were excluded from the earlier analysis of a few hundred of the donors. An earlier analysis of some 500 of the donors classified V segments as functional when productive rearrangements were above 56.7% and as segregating when the standard deviation between donors was above 5%. A statistical classification framework was built to diagnose cytomegalovirus status from the catalog of TCR beta chain sequences. In a later analysis, V and J genes were assigned by comparing TCR nucleotide sequences against IMGT/GENE-DB human TR gene sequences. In a later analysis, CDR3 sequences and most-parsimonious VDJ recombination scenarios were assigned using the TCRdist pipeline. A later analysis defined each TCR beta chain by its CDR3 amino acid sequence plus V-gene family, and excluded reads lacking a unique V-gene family. A later analysis removed several hundred highly shared, low-generation-probability nucleotide sequences to deal with suspected cross-contamination and a sequencing artifact. In a later analysis, a clonal expansion index was calculated for each public chain from normalized within-repertoire ranks of inferred template counts. Generation probabilities in a later analysis came from a VDJ recombination model fitted to out-of-frame rearrangements, and those results were checked against IGoR. Hypergeometric tests were used in a later analysis to score TCR-TCR, TCR-HLA and TCR-CMV co-occurrence, with a repertoire-size bias correction applied to the TCR pairs. False discovery rates were estimated in a later analysis by permuting HLA or CMV assignments 20 times. In a later analysis, co-occurring TCRs were grouped using DBSCAN, and TCRdist sequence similarity was added for clustering within HLA-allele-positive subsets. Repertoires with fewer than 30,000 or more than 120,000 public chains, plus five repertoires with anomalous nucleotide sharing, were excluded from co-occurrence clustering. TCRdb took this table from immuneACCESS and kept in-frame rearrangements with V and J called. Such tables lack part of the clones; where checked against another copy, unresolved V genes explain under half of the gap, and the rest is unexplained. V and J calls and clone size are as listed in that table; D and trimming were resolved from the DNA. This sample is represented by some 140,000 clones; around 75% of them were singletons. Clones ranked in the top ten supply approximately 8% of the sample.

The CDR3 numbers 17 residues from cysteine through phenylalanine. The DNA shown is the 51-base CDR3, in frame from base 1. The germline V gene (reference sequence) supplies CDR1 LNHNV and CDR2 YYDKDF. Trimming leaves V shorter by 3 bases and J shorter by 2 bases, with the junction holding 10 bases beyond the gene matches. The cohort was made up of under 800 healthy bone marrow donors. At the time of sampling, all cohort members were nominally healthy, though unrecorded immune exposures were likely present. The donor tested CMV seropositive and was one of the 289 seropositive cohort members. A peripheral blood sample was collected from each donor, and TCR beta sequencing was performed on peripheral blood mononuclear cells. Genomic DNA was extracted from the blood cell samples with the Qiagen DNeasy Blood Extraction Kit. To note about this clone: Its antigen is still unknown. No base quality information exists; no much larger clone differs at one position.

The chain is made from TRBV15 and TRBJ1-1, and 9 bases in between align with TRBD1. This clonotype originated in a man in his thirties or forties in good health and CMV-seropositive. The sample consisted of PBMCs. The DNA reads as follows: TGTGCCACCAGCAGGGGCTATCCGGGACAGGGAAACACTGAAGCTTTCTTT. It specifies CATSRGYPGQGNTEAFF.